Given below is one T cell receptor beta chain in context. These data belong to a study of circulating and synovial CD4+ cells in juvenile arthritis. The germline V gene encodes CDR1 LGHNA and CDR2 YNFKEQ. This CDR3 has 14 amino acids. The V end was cut by 0 bases, the J end by 6 bases, with 11 bases between. Measured with immunoSEQ multiplex PCR; TCRdb has only the in-frame clones, and not every one. This sample carries around 14,000 clones, over 80% of them seen once, and the ten largest clones take 3.6%. The chain combines TRBV4-2 with TRBJ1-2; D gene uncertain. The TCR originated in a human patient with juvenile idiopathic arthritis. Some clones in this sample may be carry-over from other donors' samples. Sequencing input: CD4+ T cells from synovial fluid. DNA of the CDR3: TGTGCCAGCAGCCAAGATGTCCAGGAGGATGGCTACACCTTC. Amino acids: CASSQDVQEDGYTF.